This T cell receptor beta chain stems from a study of T cells in Graves' hyperthyroidism and ophthalmopathy. This CDR3 spans 15 amino acids. The V gene's germline CDR1 is SGHRS and CDR2 YFSETQ. V was pared by 0 bases and J by 3 bases, with 10 bases between. A few counts support this clonotype. RNA transcripts gave rise to amplified TCR beta CDR3 regions. First-round RT-PCR with HTBI primers amplified the TCR CDR3 region. TCRdb recomputed calls from the multiplex PCR reads with MiXCR, one row per CDR3 protein. This sample has around 700,000 distinct CDR3 sequences, with approximately 19% found just once.

Material for sequencing was blood. The TCR sequence derives from a woman in her 50s with Graves' hyperthyroidism that later progressed to Graves' ophthalmopathy. The chain is built from TRBV5-1 and TRBJ1-5, with unresolved D. The CDR3 here is CASSLGPSSNQPQHF. The CDR3 bases are TGCGCCAGCAGCTTGGGGCCGTCCTCCAATCAGCCCCAGCATTTT. Combining the CDR3 with reference TRBV5-1 and TRBJ1-5 gives the whole variable domain KAGVTQTPRYLIKTRGQQVTLSCSPISGHRSVSWYQQTPGQGLQFLFEYFSETQRNKGNFPGRFSGRQFSNSRSEMNVSTLELGDSALYLCASSLGPSSNQPQHFGDGTRLSIL.